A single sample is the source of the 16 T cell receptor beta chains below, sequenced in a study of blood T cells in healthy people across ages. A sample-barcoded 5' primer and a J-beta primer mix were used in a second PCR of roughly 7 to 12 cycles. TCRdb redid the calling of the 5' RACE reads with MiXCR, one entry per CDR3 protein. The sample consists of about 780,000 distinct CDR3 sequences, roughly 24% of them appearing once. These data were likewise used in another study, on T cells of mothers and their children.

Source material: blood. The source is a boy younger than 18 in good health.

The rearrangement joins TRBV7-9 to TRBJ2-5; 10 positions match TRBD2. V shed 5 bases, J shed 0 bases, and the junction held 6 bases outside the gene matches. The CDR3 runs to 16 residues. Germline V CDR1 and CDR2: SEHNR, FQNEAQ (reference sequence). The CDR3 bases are TGTGCCAGCAGCCCGTTGACTAGCGGGTACCAAGAGACCCAGTACTTC. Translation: CASSPLTSGYQETQYF.

DNA for the CDR3: TGTGCCAGCAGCCCGCGGATCCGGGACAAAAATAACTATGGCTACACCTTC. Residues: CASSPRIRDKNNYGYTF. This chain joins TRBV14 and TRBJ1-2, with D possibly TRBD1 on 6 matching bases. Germline CDR1 and CDR2: SGHDN and FVKESK. Trimming stripped 4 bases from V and 1 base from J, with 19 bases between. This CDR3 has 17 amino acids.

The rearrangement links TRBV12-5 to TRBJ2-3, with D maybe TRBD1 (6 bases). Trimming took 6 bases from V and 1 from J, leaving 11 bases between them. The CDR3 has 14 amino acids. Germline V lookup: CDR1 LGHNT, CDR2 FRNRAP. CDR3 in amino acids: CASGSPGGTDTQYF. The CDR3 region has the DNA TGTGCTAGTGGCTCGCCAGGGGGCACAGATACGCAGTATTTT.

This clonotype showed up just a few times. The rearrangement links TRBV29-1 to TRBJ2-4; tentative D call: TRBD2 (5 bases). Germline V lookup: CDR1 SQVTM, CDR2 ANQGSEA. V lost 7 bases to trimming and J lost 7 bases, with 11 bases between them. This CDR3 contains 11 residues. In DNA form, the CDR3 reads TGCAGCGCGGCGGCTAGCAACATTCAGTACTTC. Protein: CSAAASNIQYF.

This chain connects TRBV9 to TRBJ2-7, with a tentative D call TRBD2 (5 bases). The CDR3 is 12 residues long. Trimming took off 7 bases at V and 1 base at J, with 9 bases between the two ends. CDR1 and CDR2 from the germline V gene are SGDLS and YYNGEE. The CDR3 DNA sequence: TGTGCCAGCCTGGACTTGTCCTACGAGCAGTACTTC. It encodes CASLDLSYEQYF.

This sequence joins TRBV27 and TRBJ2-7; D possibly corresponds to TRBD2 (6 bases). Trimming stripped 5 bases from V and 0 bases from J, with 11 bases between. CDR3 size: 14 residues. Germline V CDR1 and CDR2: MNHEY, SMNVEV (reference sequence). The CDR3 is CASSRGTFSYEQYF. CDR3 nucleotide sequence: TGTGCCAGCAGTCGCGGGACGTTCTCCTACGAGCAGTACTTC.

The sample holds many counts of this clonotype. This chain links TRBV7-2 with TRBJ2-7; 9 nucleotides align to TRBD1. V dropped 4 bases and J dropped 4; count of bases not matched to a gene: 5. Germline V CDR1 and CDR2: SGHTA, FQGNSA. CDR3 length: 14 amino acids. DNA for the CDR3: TGTGCCAGCAGCTCACCGGGACAGGGATACGAGCAGTACTTC. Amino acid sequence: CASSSPGQGYEQYF.

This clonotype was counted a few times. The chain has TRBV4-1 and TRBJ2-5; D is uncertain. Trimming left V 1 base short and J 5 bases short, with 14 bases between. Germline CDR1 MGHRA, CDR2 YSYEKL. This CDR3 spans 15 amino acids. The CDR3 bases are TGCGCCAGCAGCCAAGGTTTGGCAGGAAGGGAGACCCAGTACTTC. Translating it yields CASSQGLAGRETQYF.

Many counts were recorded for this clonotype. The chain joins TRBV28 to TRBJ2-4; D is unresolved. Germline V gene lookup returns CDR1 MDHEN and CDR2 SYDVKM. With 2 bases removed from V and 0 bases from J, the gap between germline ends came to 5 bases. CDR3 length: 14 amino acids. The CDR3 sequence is CASSLGKAKNIQYF. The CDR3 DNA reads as TGTGCCAGCAGTTTAGGAAAAGCCAAAAACATTCAGTACTTC.

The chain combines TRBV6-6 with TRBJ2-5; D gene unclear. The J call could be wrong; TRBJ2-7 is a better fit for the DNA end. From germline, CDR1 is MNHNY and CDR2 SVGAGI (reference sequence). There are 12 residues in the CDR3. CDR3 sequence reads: CASSSSIYEQYF. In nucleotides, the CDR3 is TGTGCCAGCAGTTCCTCCATCTACGAGCAGTACTTC.

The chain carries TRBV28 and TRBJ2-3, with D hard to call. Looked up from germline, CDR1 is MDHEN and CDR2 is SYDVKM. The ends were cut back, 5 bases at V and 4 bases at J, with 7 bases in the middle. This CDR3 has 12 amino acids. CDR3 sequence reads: CASSPAPDTQYF. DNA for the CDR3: TGTGCCAGCAGTCCGGCCCCAGATACGCAGTATTTT.

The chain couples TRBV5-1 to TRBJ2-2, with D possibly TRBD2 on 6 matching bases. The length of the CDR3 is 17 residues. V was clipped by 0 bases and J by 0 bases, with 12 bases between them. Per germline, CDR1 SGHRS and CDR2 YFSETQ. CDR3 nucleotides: TGCGCCAGCAGCTTGGAGGGGCGGGGCGCGAACACCGGGGAGCTGTTTTTT. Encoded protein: CASSLEGRGANTGELFF.

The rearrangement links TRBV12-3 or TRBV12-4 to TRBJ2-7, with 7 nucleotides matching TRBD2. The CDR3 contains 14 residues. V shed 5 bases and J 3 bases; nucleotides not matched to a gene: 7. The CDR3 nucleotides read TGTGCCAGCAGTCCGGGACTACCTATCTACGAGCAGTACTTC. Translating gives CASSPGLPIYEQYF.

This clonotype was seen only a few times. CDR3 DNA: TGTGCCAGCTCACCACCGCCGACAGGGTCTGGGGAGCTGTTTTTT. Translating gives CASSPPPTGSGELFF. The genes are TRBV18 and TRBJ2-2; 7 bases line up with TRBD1. The CDR3 consists of 15 residues. V lost 0 bases, J lost 8 bases, and 6 bases stayed unmatched. Germline V gene sequence: CDR1 KGHSH, CDR2 LQKENI.

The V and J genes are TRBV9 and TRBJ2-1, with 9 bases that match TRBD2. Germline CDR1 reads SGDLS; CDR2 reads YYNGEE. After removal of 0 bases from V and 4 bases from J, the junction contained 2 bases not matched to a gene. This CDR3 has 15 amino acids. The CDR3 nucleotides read TGTGCCAGCAGCGTAGCCCTAGCGGGGTACAATGAGCAGTTCTTC. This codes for CASSVALAGYNEQFF. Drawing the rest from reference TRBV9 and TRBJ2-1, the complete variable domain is DSGVTQTPKHLITATGQRVTLRCSPRSGDLSVYWYQQSLDQGLQFLIQYYNGEERAKGNILERFSAQQFPDLHSELNLSSLELGDSALYFCASSVALAGYNEQFFGPGTRLTVL.

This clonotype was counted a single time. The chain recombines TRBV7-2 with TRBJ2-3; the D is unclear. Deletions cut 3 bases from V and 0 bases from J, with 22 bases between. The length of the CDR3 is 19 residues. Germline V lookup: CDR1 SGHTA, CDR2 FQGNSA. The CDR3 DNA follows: TGTGCCAGCAGCTTGCGACTTGGTCCGGCGTATTCTAGCACAGATACGCAGTATTTT. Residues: CASSLRLGPAYSSTDTQYF.